The TCR beta chain under discussion was sequenced for a study of blood T cell repertoires in COVID-19. This CDR3 contains 15 residues. The ends were cut back, 3 bases at V and 5 bases at J, with 13 bases in the middle. The germline V gene encodes CDR1 MNHEY and CDR2 SVGAGI. The assay was immunoSEQ multiplex PCR, and TCRdb's table has in-frame clones only and misses some. The table lists 55,000 to 65,000 clones, about four fifths of them singletons. The clonotype comes from a woman of 80 years or more with acute or convalescent COVID-19. Material for sequencing was peripheral blood. The chain recombines TRBV6-5 with TRBJ1-4; weak D call: TRBD1 (6 bases). The CDR3 spells CASSYRGGLNEKLFF. The CDR3 DNA follows: TGTGCCAGCAGTTATAGGGGGGGCTTAAATGAAAAACTGTTTTTT.